The 30 T cell receptor beta chains in this list originate from one sample, sequenced in a study of glioma-infiltrating T cells after dendritic cell vaccination. The protocol was immunoSEQ multiplex PCR, while the TCRdb copy is restricted to in-frame clones and leaves out a portion. The top ten clones hold less than 4.5% of a sample with 2,500 to 4,000 clones, about 75% of them seen once. The source was tumor tissue, collected before dendritic cell vaccination. The receptors were sampled from a human donor with glioblastoma.

The gene calls are TRBV25-1 and TRBJ2-1, with 9 bases matching TRBD2. The CDR3 has 16 amino acids. The germline V gene has CDR1 MGHDK and CDR2 SYGVNS. The V segment lost 8 bases and the J segment 0 bases; nucleotides outside the gene matches: 8. The CDR3 sequence: CASLKSGGSSYNEQFF. CDR3 nucleotide sequence: TGTGCCAGCCTCAAAAGCGGGGGGAGCTCCTACAATGAGCAGTTCTTC.

The genes are TRBV15 and TRBJ2-7; 11 bases map to TRBD2. CDR1 and CDR2 (germline): LNHNV, YYDKDF (reference sequence). There are 15 residues in the CDR3. V lost 6 bases, J lost 3 bases, and 7 bases stayed unmatched. This chain's CDR3 is CATSQRTSGLYEQYF. For the CDR3, the DNA is TGTGCCACCAGTCAGAGGACTAGCGGGCTCTACGAGCAGTACTTC.

As DNA, the CDR3 is TGTGCCAGCAGCCAAATCTGGGGGGAAAACACTGAAGCTTTCTTT. Translation gives CASSQIWGENTEAFF. The rearrangement joins TRBV4-2 to TRBJ1-1, with D perhaps matching TRBD1 (5 bases). Germline CDR1 and CDR2: LGHNA and YNFKEQ. V was cut by 2 bases and J by 2 bases, with 12 bases left in between. The CDR3 has 15 residues.

This clone came up once. Other nucleotide sequences in the sample specify the same CDR3. The rearrangement joins TRBV29-1 to TRBJ2-3; a weak D match, TRBD1 (5 bases). CDR3 length: 13 residues. CDR1 SQVTM and CDR2 ANQGSEA come from the germline V gene. Trimming removed 5 bases at V and 1 base at J, with 10 bases between. In DNA, the CDR3 is TGCAGCGTTCGGCAGGGTGGCACAGATACGCAGTATTTT. This codes for CSVRQGGTDTQYF.

The rearrangement joins TRBV7-2 to TRBJ1-1; tentative D call: TRBD1 (6 bases). This CDR3 comprises 14 residues. The V gene lost 3 bases and the J gene lost 4 bases, with 12 bases spanning the gap. Germline V gene data show CDR1 as SGHTA and CDR2 as FQGNSA. The CDR3 coding sequence is TGTGCCAGCAGCTTTGGCAGGGGAACCACTGAAGCTTTCTTT. Its translation is CASSFGRGTTEAFF.

The chain carries TRBV7-2 and TRBJ2-7, with D tentatively TRBD1 (5 bases). Germline-derived CDR1 and CDR2 are SGHTA and FQGNSA. V lost 5 bases, J lost 3 bases, and 11 bases lay in between. This CDR3 has 13 residues. The CDR3 reads CASSPLTDYEQYF. The CDR3 region has the DNA TGTGCCAGCAGCCCCCTGACAGACTACGAGCAGTACTTC.

The CDR3 DNA reads TGTGCCAGCAGTGCCCAGGGACAGGGGCTAGAGACCCAGTACTTC. Its protein product is CASSAQGQGLETQYF. The chain links TRBV2 to TRBJ2-5, with 10 bases that match TRBD1. The CDR3 loop spans 15 amino acids. Losses at the gene ends were 4 bases for V and 4 bases for J; bases not matched to a gene: 6. Germline CDR1 is SNHLY and CDR2 is FYNNEI.

The genes are TRBV19 and TRBJ1-3, with D possibly being TRBD1 (6 bases). V was cut by 6 bases and J by 0 bases, with 9 bases left in between. There are 14 residues in the CDR3. The germline V gene encodes CDR1 LNHDA and CDR2 SQIVND (reference sequence). The CDR3 DNA sequence: TGTGCCAGTAGCGACAGGAGCTCTGGAAACACCATATATTTT. It translates to CASSDRSSGNTIYF. Drawing the rest from reference TRBV19 and TRBJ1-3, the complete variable domain is DGGITQSPKYLFRKEGQNVTLSCEQNLNHDAMYWYRQDPGQGLRLIYYSQIVNDFQKGDIAEGYSVSREKKESFPLTVTSAQKNPTAFYLCASSDRSSGNTIYFGEGSWLTVV.

The rearrangement uses TRBV4-1 and TRBJ2-2, with TRBD1 as a possible D gene (6 bases). The CDR3 extends over 15 amino acids. V shed 0 bases and J shed 5 bases, with 10 bases lying between them. The germline V gene has CDR1 MGHRA and CDR2 YSYEKL. CDR3 loop: CASSQEAGVTGELFF. The CDR3 nucleotides are TGCGCCAGCAGCCAAGAGGCAGGGGTGACCGGGGAGCTGTTTTTT.

The V call is TRBV11-1, the J call TRBJ2-4; TRBD2 matches 7 bases. With V trimmed by 5 bases and J by 0 bases, 4 bases remained unmatched. Germline assignment: CDR1 SGHAT and CDR2 FQDESV (reference sequence). The CDR3 runs to 15 residues. The CDR3 loop is CASSAREGAKNIQYF. Here the CDR3 DNA reads TGTGCCAGCAGCGCCAGGGAGGGAGCCAAAAACATTCAGTACTTC.

This clone has only a few counts. The chain uses TRBV11-2 and TRBJ2-3, with TRBD2 matching 8 bases. Germline CDR1 and CDR2: SGHAT and FQNNGV. The trim removed 7 bases at V and 0 bases at J, leaving 18 bases unmatched. CDR3 size: 19 residues. The CDR3 nucleotides read TGTGCCAGCATTTGCCCCGAGGGTAGTGCGGGGGGTAGCACAGATACGCAGTATTTT. Translated, it gives CASICPEGSAGGSTDTQYF. Full variable domain (remainder filled in from reference TRBV11-2 and TRBJ2-3): EAGVAQSPRYKIIEKRQSVAFWCNPISGHATLYWYQQILGQGPKLLIQFQNNGVVDDSQLPKDRFSAERLKGVDSTLKIQPAKLEDSAVYLCASICPEGSAGGSTDTQYFGPGTRLTVL.

The chain carries TRBV7-2 and TRBJ1-1; the match to TRBD1 covers 7 bases. The CDR3 is 16 residues long. Trimming took 1 base from V and 5 from J; bases not matched to a gene: 10. CDR1 is SGHTA, CDR2 FQGNSA, per germline. CDR3 residues: CASSLVKAGGYTEAFF. In DNA form, the CDR3 reads TGTGCCAGCAGCTTAGTAAAGGCAGGGGGGTATACTGAAGCTTTCTTT.

This rearrangement joins TRBV5-1 to TRBJ1-1; D is unresolved. Trimming removed 0 bases from V and 2 bases from J, with 8 bases in between. The germline V gene encodes CDR1 SGHRS and CDR2 YFSETQ. This CDR3 has 14 amino acids. DNA of the CDR3: TGCGCCAGCAGCTTGGCGGCGGCTAACACTGAAGCTTTCTTT. This gives the protein CASSLAAANTEAFF.

The chain is built from TRBV4-2 and TRBJ2-3; D gene unclear. The germline V gene encodes CDR1 LGHNA and CDR2 YNFKEQ. The V and J ends lost 1 base and 4 bases respectively, with 6 bases between them. CDR3 size: 13 residues. The CDR3 protein is CASSQGVADTQYF. The CDR3 DNA follows: TGTGCCAGCAGCCAAGGCGTGGCAGATACGCAGTATTTT.

The chain links TRBV7-8 to TRBJ1-2; the D gene is possibly TRBD1 (5 bases). Trimming left V 3 bases short and J 8 bases short, with 16 bases between. In germline, CDR1 is SGHVS, CDR2 FQNEAQ. The CDR3 is 14 amino acids. CDR3 amino acids: CASSFREGTGGYTF. The CDR3 DNA reads TGTGCCAGCAGCTTTCGGGAGGGGACGGGCGGCTACACCTTC. Full variable domain (rest looked up from reference TRBV7-8 and TRBJ1-2): GAGVSQSPRYKVAKRGQDVALRCDPISGHVSLFWYQQALGQGPEFLTYFQNEAQLDKSGLPSDRFFAERPEGSVSTLKIQRTQQEDSAVYLCASSFREGTGGYTFGSGTRLTVV.

This chain links TRBV2 with TRBJ2-4; a possible D gene is TRBD1 (5 bases). This CDR3 contains 14 residues. Germline V CDR1 and CDR2: SNHLY, FYNNEI. With 2 bases removed from V and 14 bases from J, the gap between germline ends came to 19 bases. CDR3 bases: TGTGCCAGCAGTGAAAAGGCAGGGCCACGAGGAAAGTACTTC. It translates to CASSEKAGPRGKYF.

This chain connects TRBV13 to TRBJ2-1; the match to TRBD2 covers 9 bases. Germline assignment: CDR1 PRHDT and CDR2 FYEKMQ (reference sequence). The CDR3 runs to 15 residues. Losses at the gene ends were 5 bases for V and 4 bases for J; bases not matched to a gene: 6. The CDR3 nucleotides read TGTGCCAGCAGCATCAGCGGGGGGAAATACAATGAGCAGTTCTTC. Encoded protein: CASSISGGKYNEQFF.

This clone turned up a few times. The CDR3 DNA is TGTGCCAGCAGCTTAAGGGGGACAGGGGAGTACGAGCAGTACTTC. Protein: CASSLRGTGEYEQYF. V is TRBV7-3 and J is TRBJ2-7; 10 nucleotides align to TRBD1. The J segment lost 4 bases and the V segment lost 1 base, leaving 4 bases of the junction unmatched. This CDR3 has 15 amino acids. From germline, CDR1 is SGHTA and CDR2 FQGTGA.

This clone was recorded a few times. The chain recombines TRBV13 with TRBJ2-1; 8 positions match TRBD1. The germline V gene encodes CDR1 PRHDT and CDR2 FYEKMQ (reference sequence). The length of the CDR3 is 14 residues. The ends lost 4 bases at V and 8 bases at J; junction bases unmatched: 7. The CDR3 DNA is TGTGCCAGCAGCTCTAGGACAGGGAGCGATGAGCAGTTCTTC. Translated, it gives CASSSRTGSDEQFF.

This chain uses TRBV7-9 with TRBJ2-5; TRBD1 matches at 8 bases. The length of the CDR3 is 16 residues. V lost 2 bases and J lost 1; bases outside the gene matches: 6. Germline V gene data show CDR1 as SEHNR and CDR2 as FQNEAQ (reference sequence). The CDR3 sequence is CASSLFGDRTQETQYF. CDR3 DNA sequence: TGTGCCAGCAGCTTATTTGGGGACAGGACCCAAGAGACCCAGTACTTC. Using reference TRBV7-9 and TRBJ2-5 for the parts outside the CDR3, the full variable domain is DTGVSQNPRHKITKRGQNVTFRCDPISEHNRLYWYRQTLGQGPEFLTYFQNEAQLEKSRLLSDRFSAERPKGSFSTLEIQRTEQGDSAMYLCASSLFGDRTQETQYFGPGTRLLVL.

This clone showed up just a few times. The chain has TRBV4-1 and TRBJ2-7; 8 nucleotides agree with TRBD2. Germline V gene lookup returns CDR1 MGHRA and CDR2 YSYEKL. The trim removed 2 bases at V and 3 bases at J, leaving 6 bases unmatched. The CDR3 spans 15 residues. CDR3: CASSQPGLESYEQYF. The CDR3 DNA reads as TGCGCCAGCAGCCAACCGGGACTAGAAAGCTACGAGCAGTACTTC.

As to this clone: At one of its ends the junction is not consistent with the germline gene, which may arise from a read error. The J gene is TRBJ2-3, the V gene TRBV6-1; TRBD2 aligns across 13 bases. The CDR3 is 17 residues long. Germline V gene lookup returns CDR1 MNHNS and CDR2 SASEGT. CDR3 sequence (DNA): TGTGCCAGCAGTCAAGCCGGGACTAGCGGGGCAACAGATACGCAGTATTTT. This gives the protein CASSQAGTSGATDTQYF.

This chain joins TRBV27 and TRBJ1-2, with 10 bases fitting TRBD1. This CDR3 region has 14 residues. Germline V gives CDR1 MNHEY, CDR2 SMNVEV (reference sequence). Trimming at V came to 6 bases and at J to 7 bases, leaving 8 bases not matched to a gene. The CDR3 DNA follows: TGTGCCAGCAGGAGTGGGACAGGGGTGGGTGGCTACACCTTC. Protein sequence: CASRSGTGVGGYTF.

The CDR3 loop reads CASSLGRGDNYGYTF. The CDR3 nucleotides read TGTGCCAGCAGCTTAGGGCGGGGAGACAACTATGGCTACACCTTC. The chain employs TRBV11-3 and TRBJ1-2; D gene ambiguous. V lost 1 base, J lost 2 bases, and 11 bases lay in between. Germline lookup yields CDR1 SGHNT and CDR2 YENEEA. The CDR3 is 15 residues long.

This clone has more than one count but fewer than ten. The V gene is TRBV6-6, the J gene TRBJ1-3; D is unclear. V lost 2 bases and J 0 bases, leaving 5 bases between the germline ends. The CDR3 totals 14 residues. Germline assignment: CDR1 MNHNY and CDR2 SVGAGI (reference sequence). Here the CDR3 reads CASSYTGSGNTIYF. In DNA form, the CDR3 reads TGTGCCAGCAGTTACACTGGCTCTGGAAACACCATATATTTT.

V gene TRBV5-4 combines with J gene TRBJ2-2, with 7 nucleotides matching TRBD1. The CDR3 extends over 15 amino acids. CDR1 and CDR2 from the germline V gene are SGHNT and YYREEE (reference sequence). V lost 4 bases, J lost 1 base, and 4 bases stayed unmatched. CDR3 DNA: TGTGCCAGCAGCGCCCGGGACAGGAACACCGGGGAGCTGTTTTTT. Translating gives CASSARDRNTGELFF.

This clone was seen just once. The V call is TRBV5-6, the J call TRBJ2-2, with TRBD1 matching over 9 bases. V lost 6 bases and J lost 6; bases outside the gene matches: 12. Germline CDR1 reads SGHDT; CDR2 reads YYEEEE. The CDR3 consists of 16 residues. This CDR3 is CASTPGGQGYPGELFF. DNA of the CDR3: TGTGCCAGCACTCCCGGGGGACAGGGTTATCCCGGGGAGCTGTTTTTT.

This clone was counted between two and nine times. The rearrangement uses TRBV5-1 and TRBJ1-4; D is unclear. Germline CDR1 SGHRS, CDR2 YFSETQ. The CDR3 runs to 17 residues. V was trimmed by 4 bases and J by 4 bases, leaving 20 bases between them. The CDR3 DNA follows: TGCGCCAGCAGCCCAACCGGTATTGGTAGGAGTAATGAAAAACTGTTTTTT. As protein: CASSPTGIGRSNEKLFF.

The J gene is TRBJ2-2, the V gene TRBV30, with TRBD1 matching over 8 bases. This CDR3 comprises 14 residues. Per germline, CDR1 GTSNPN and CDR2 SVGIG (reference sequence). J lost 2 bases, V lost 8 bases, and 7 bases had no gene match. CDR3 protein: CAGDRLLNTGELFF. As DNA, the CDR3 is TGTGCCGGGGACAGGTTACTAAACACCGGGGAGCTGTTTTTT.

The rearrangement joins TRBV11-2 to TRBJ2-5, with 9 positions matching TRBD1. CDR3 length: 17 residues. The V segment lost 0 bases and the J segment 5 bases; nucleotides outside the gene matches: 10. Germline CDR1 is SGHAT and CDR2 is FQNNGV. CDR3 DNA sequence: TGTGCCAGCAGCTTAGATTTGGACAGGGGACGGGGGGAGACCCAGTACTTC. Encoded protein: CASSLDLDRGRGETQYF.